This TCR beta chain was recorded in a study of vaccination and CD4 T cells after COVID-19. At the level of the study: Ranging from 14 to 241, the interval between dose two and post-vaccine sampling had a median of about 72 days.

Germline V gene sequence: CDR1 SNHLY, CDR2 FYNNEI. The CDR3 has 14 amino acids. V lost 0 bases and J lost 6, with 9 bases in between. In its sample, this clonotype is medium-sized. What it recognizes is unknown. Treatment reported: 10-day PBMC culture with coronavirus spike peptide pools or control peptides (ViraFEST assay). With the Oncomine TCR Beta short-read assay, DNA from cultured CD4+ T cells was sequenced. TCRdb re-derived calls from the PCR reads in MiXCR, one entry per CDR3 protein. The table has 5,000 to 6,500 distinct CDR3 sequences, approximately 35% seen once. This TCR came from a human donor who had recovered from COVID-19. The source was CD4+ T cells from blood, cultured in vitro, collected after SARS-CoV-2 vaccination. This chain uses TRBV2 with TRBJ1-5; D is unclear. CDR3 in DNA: TGTGCCAGCAGTGAAGCCAACATCGGTCAGCCCCAGCATTTT. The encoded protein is CASSEANIGQPQHF.